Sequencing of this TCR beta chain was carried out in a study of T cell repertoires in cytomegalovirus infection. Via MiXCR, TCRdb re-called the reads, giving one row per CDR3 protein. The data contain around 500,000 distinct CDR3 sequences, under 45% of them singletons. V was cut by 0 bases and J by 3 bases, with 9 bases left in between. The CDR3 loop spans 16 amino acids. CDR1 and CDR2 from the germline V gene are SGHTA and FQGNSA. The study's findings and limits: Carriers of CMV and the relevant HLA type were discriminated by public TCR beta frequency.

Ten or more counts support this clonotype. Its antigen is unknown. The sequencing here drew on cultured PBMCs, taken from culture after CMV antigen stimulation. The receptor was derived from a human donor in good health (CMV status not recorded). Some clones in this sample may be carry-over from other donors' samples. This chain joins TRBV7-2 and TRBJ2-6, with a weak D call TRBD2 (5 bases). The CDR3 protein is CASSLAPRGGANVLTF. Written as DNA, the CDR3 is TGTGCCAGCAGCTTAGCCCCTCGGGGTGGGGCCAACGTCCTGACTTTC.